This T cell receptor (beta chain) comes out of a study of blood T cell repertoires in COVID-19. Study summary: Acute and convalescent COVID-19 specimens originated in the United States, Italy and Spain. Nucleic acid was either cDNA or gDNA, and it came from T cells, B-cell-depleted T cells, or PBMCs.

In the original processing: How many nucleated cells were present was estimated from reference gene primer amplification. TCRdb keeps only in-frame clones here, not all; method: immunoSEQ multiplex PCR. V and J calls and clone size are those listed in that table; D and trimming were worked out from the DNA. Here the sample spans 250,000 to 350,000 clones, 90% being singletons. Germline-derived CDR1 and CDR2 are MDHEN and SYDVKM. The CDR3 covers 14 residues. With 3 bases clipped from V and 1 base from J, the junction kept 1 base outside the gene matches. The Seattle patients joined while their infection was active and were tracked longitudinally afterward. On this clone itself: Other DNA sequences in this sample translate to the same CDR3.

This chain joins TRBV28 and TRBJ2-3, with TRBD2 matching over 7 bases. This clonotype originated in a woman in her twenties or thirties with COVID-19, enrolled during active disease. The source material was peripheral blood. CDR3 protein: CASSFAGGTDTQYF. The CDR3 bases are TGTGCCAGCAGTTTCGCGGGAGGCACAGATACGCAGTATTTT.